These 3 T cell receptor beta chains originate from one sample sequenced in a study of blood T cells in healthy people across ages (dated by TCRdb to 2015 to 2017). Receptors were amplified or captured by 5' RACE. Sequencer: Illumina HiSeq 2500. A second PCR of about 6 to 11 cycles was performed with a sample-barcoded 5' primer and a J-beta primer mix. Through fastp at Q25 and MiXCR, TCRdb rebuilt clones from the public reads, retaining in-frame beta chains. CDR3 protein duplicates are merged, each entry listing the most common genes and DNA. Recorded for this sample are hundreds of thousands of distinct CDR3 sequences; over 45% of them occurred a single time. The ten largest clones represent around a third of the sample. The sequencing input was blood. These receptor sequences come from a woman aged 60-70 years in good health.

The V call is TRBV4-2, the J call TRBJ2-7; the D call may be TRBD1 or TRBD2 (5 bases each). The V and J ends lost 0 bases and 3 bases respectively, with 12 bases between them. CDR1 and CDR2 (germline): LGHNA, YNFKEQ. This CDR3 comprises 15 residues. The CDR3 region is CASSQDRDGNYEQYF. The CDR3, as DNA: TGTGCCAGCAGCCAAGATAGGGACGGTAACTACGAGCAGTACTTC.

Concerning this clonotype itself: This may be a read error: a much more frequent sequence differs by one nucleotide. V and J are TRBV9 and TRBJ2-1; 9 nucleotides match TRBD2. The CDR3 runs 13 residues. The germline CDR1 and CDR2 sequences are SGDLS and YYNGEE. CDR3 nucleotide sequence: TGTGCCAGCAGCGTAGGACTAGCGGAAGAGCGGTTCTTC. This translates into CASSVGLAEERFF.

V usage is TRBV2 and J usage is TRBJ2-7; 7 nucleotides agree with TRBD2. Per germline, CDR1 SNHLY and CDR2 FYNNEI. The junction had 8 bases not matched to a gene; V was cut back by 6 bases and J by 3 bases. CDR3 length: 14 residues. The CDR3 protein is CASRRSGNGYEQYF. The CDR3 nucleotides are TGTGCCAGCAGGCGCAGCGGGAATGGCTACGAGCAGTACTTC.